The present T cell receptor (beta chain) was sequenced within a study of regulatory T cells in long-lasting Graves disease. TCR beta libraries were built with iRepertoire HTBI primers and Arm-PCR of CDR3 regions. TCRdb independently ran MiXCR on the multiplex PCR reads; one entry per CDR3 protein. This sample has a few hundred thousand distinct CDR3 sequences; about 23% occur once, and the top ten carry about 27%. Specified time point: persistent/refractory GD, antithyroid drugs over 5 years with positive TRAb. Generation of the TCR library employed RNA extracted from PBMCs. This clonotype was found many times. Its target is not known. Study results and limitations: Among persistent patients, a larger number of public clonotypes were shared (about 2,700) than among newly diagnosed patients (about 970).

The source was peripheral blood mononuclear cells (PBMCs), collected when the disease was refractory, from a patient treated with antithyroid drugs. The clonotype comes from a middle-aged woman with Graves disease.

DNA of the CDR3: TGCAGTGCTACGAAGGGGGCGATGAGTGGGGAGCTGTTTTTT. It translates to CSATKGAMSGELFF. J is TRBJ2-2 and V is TRBV20-1, with 7 bases identical to TRBD1. CDR1 DFQATT and CDR2 SNEGSKA come from the germline V gene (reference sequence). Germline trimming cut 4 bases from V and 8 bases from J; bases unmatched to any gene: 10. The CDR3 covers 14 residues.